This record concerns one T cell receptor (beta chain) sequence. What it recognizes is unknown. The sort gate was single viable CD3+CD4+CD8-CD45RO+ cells for memory CD4+ T cells. The CDR3 length is 16 residues. V lost 2 bases and J 0 bases, leaving 10 bases between the germline ends. In germline, CDR1 is SEHNR, CDR2 FQNEAQ (reference sequence). In the study's own analysis: Out-of-frame sequences were removed, leaving roughly 2.1 million distinct TCRbeta sequences. Some clones are missing from TCRdb's copy, which holds only in-frame ones; the method was immunoSEQ multiplex PCR. V, J and clone size reflect that table, while D and trimming were determined from the DNA. Of about 62,000 clones listed, about 70% are singletons. The sample comes from a study of memory CD4+ T cells and cytomegalovirus serostatus. Across the study: Of the healthy Belgian adults, 9 were CMV seropositive and more than 20 seronegative.

The study's findings and limits: Median bootstrapped AUC for CMV status was around 0.95 originally, approximately 0.91 US-trained.

The TCR sequence derives from an adult in good health and CMV-seropositive. The V call is TRBV7-9, the J call TRBJ2-2; D may be TRBD2 (5 bases). The specimen was memory CD4+ T cells from blood. CDR3 sequence (DNA): TGTGCCAGCAGCTTAAGGTGGCGGGCGAACACCGGGGAGCTGTTTTTT. Amino acid sequence: CASSLRWRANTGELFF.